The sequence of this T cell receptor (beta chain) was determined in a study of blood T cell repertoires in COVID-19. Background on the study: In each case, the material was cDNA or gDNA derived from T cells, B-cell-depleted T cells, or PBMCs.

Sequenced by immunoSEQ multiplex PCR; TCRdb stores in-frame clones only, minus some. Seen here are over 80,000 clones, 90% observed once, and the top ten hold 1.5% to 2%. CDR1 and CDR2 (germline): SGHTS, YDEGEE. V lost 1 base, J lost 3 bases, and 11 bases lay in between. There are 14 residues in the CDR3. The sequence was obtained from a man aged 60 to 75 with acute or convalescent COVID-19. The sample consisted of peripheral blood. The genes are TRBV5-8 and TRBJ2-7; the D is unclear. The CDR3 region is CASSLRSRNYEQYF. In nucleotides, the CDR3 is TGTGCCAGCAGCTTGCGGAGCCGGAACTACGAGCAGTACTTC.